This T cell receptor (beta chain) was profiled in a study of blood T cell repertoires in COVID-19. Assay: immunoSEQ multiplex PCR; the TCRdb copy retains only in-frame clones and omits some. The sample contains about 150,000 clones, around 85% of which appear only once. The CDR3 is made up of 19 amino acids. The V segment lost 1 base and the J segment 6 bases; nucleotides outside the gene matches: 9. The germline V gene has CDR1 KGHDR and CDR2 SFDVKD. This chain uses TRBV24-1 with TRBJ2-1; 15 bases map to TRBD2. This receptor was identified in a man aged 55-75 years with COVID-19, enrolled during active disease. The sequencing input was peripheral blood. The CDR3 loop reads CATSDFRGLAGGKTNEQFF. The CDR3 DNA reads as TGTGCCACCAGTGATTTTCGGGGACTAGCGGGAGGCAAGACCAATGAGCAGTTCTTC.